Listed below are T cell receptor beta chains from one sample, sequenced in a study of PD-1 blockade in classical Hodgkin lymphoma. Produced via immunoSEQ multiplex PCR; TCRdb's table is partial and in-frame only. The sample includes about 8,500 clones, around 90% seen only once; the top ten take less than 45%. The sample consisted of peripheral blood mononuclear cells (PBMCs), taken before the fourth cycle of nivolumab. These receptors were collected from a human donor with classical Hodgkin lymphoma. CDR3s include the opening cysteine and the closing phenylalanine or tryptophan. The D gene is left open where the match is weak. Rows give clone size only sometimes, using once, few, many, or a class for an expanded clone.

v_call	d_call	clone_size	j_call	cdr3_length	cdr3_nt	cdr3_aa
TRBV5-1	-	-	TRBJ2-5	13	TGCGCCAGCAGCTTGCCAGGGGCAGAGACCCAGTACTTC	CASSLPGAETQYF
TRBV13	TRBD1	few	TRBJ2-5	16	TGTGCCAGCAGCGGATCGGGACAGGGGGCACGAGAGACCCAGTACTTC	CASSGSGQGARETQYF
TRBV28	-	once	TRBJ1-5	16	TGTGCCAGCAGTTTTTTGGGGCGAAATAGCAATCAGCCCCAGCATTTT	CASSFLGRNSNQPQHF
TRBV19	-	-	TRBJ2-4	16	TGTGCCAGTAACCATCGTGGAGGACTAGCCAAAAACATTCAGTACTTC	CASNHRGGLAKNIQYF
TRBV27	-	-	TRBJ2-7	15	TGTGCCAGCAGTTTAGGACTCCATAGCTCCTACGAGCAGTACTTC	CASSLGLHSSYEQYF
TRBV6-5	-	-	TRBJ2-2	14	TGTGCCAGCAGTTACCAACAACTCACCGGGGAGCTGTTTTTT	CASSYQQLTGELFF
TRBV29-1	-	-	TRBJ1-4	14	TGCAGCGTTGGTTCAGGAGCGGCTAATGAAAAACTGTTTTTT	CSVGSGAANEKLFF
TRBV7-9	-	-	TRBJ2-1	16	TGTGCCAGCAGCTCCTGGACAGAACCATCCTACAATGAGCAGTTCTTC	CASSSWTEPSYNEQFF
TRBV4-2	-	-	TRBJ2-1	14	TGTGCCAGCAGCCAAGAGTACTACGACAATGAGCAGTTCTTC	CASSQEYYDNEQFF
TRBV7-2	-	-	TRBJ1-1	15	TGTGCCAGCAGGAAGAGTAGGACAGAGAACACTGAAGCTTTCTTT	CASRKSRTENTEAFF
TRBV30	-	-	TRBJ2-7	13	TGTGCCTGGAGTGAAGGACGCCTCTACGAGCAGTACTTC	CAWSEGRLYEQYF
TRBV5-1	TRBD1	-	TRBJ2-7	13	TGCGCCAGCAGCTTGGAACAGGGGTACGAGCAGTACTTC	CASSLEQGYEQYF
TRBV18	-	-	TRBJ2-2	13	TGTGCCAGCTCACCCACTAGGTCCGGGGAGCTGTTTTTT	CASSPTRSGELFF
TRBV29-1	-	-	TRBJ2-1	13	TGCAGCGTTGAAGGGGGCTTGGGAGATGAGCAGTTCTTC	CSVEGGLGDEQFF
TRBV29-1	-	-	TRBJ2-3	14	TGCAGCGTTTTGGTTCGGGGAGCGGCAGATACGCAGTATTTT	CSVLVRGAADTQYF
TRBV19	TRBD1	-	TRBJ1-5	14	TGTGCCAGTAAGGACAGGGGAAGCAATCAGCCCCAGCATTTT	CASKDRGSNQPQHF
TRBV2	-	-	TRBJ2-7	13	TGTGCCAGCACCAAAAGACCGGGAACCGAGCAGTACTTC	CASTKRPGTEQYF
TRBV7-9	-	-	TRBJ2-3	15	TGTGCCAGCAGCTTAGCGATGGCTAGCACAGATACGCAGTATTTT	CASSLAMASTDTQYF
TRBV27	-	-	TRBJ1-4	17	TGTGCCAGCAGTTTAGCCGGAGCGGGGGGCAGCGGTGAAAAACTGTTTTTT	CASSLAGAGGSGEKLFF
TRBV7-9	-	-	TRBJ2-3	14	TGTGCCAGCAGCGCGGGATCCCAGCGAGATACGCAGTATTTT	CASSAGSQRDTQYF
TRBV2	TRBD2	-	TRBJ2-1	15	TGTGCCAGCAGTCTCTCTAGCGGGACCTTCAATGAGCAGTTCTTC	CASSLSSGTFNEQFF
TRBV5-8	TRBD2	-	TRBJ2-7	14	TGTGCCAGCAGCCGAACTAGCGGGAGCTACGAGCAGTACTTC	CASSRTSGSYEQYF